This T cell receptor (beta chain) came from a study of blood T cell repertoires in COVID-19. Whole-study context: Acute and convalescent COVID-19 samples came from the United States, Italy and Spain. The analysed material was cDNA or gDNA that came from T cells, B-cell-depleted T cells, or PBMCs.

TCRdb keeps only in-frame clones here, not all; method: immunoSEQ multiplex PCR. The data show fewer than 350,000 clones, 85% to 90% seen once. There are 18 residues in the CDR3. V was clipped by 3 bases and J by 1 base, with 19 bases between them. The germline CDR1 and CDR2 sequences are LNHDA and SQIVND (reference sequence). The gene calls are TRBV19 and TRBJ2-4; D unclear. Sequencing was performed on peripheral blood. The TCR sequence derives from a woman aged 25 to 39 with COVID-19, enrolled during active disease. The chain's CDR3 is CASSIIRLGRSAKNIQYF. CDR3 nucleotide sequence: TGTGCCAGTAGTATTATCCGTCTGGGCCGGTCGGCCAAAAACATTCAGTACTTC. The full variable domain, completed using reference TRBV19 and TRBJ2-4, is DGGITQSPKYLFRKEGQNVTLSCEQNLNHDAMYWYRQDPGQGLRLIYYSQIVNDFQKGDIAEGYSVSREKKESFPLTVTSAQKNPTAFYLCASSIIRLGRSAKNIQYFGAGTRLSVL.